Below, 25 T cell receptor beta chains from the same sample are listed, as sequenced in a study of identical twins. Each CDR3 protein is one row after TCRdb ran MiXCR on the 5' RACE reads. The table lists 1.5 million to 2 million distinct CDR3 sequences, more than 30% of them singletons. Sequencing was done on a sample of cord blood. The receptors originated from a newborn girl in good health.

Many counts were recorded for this clonotype. The J gene is TRBJ2-5, the V gene TRBV2; maybe TRBD2 (6 bases). The CDR3 is made up of 14 amino acids. Germline CDR1 is SNHLY and CDR2 is FYNNEI. Trimming removed 5 bases at V and 1 base at J, with 11 bases between. CDR3: CASSRLAVQETQYF. CDR3 coding DNA: TGTGCCAGCAGTCGGTTAGCGGTCCAAGAGACCCAGTACTTC. The whole variable domain, remainder taken from reference TRBV2 and TRBJ2-5, is EPEVTQTPSHQVTQMGQEVILRCVPISNHLYFYWYRQILGQKVEFLVSFYNNEISEKSEIFDDQFSVERPDGSNFTLKIRSTKLEDSAMYFCASSRLAVQETQYFGPGTRLLVL.

This clonotype was counted a few times. This chain uses TRBV20-1 with TRBJ2-7, with TRBD2 matching over 7 bases. The V segment lost 2 bases and the J segment 0 bases; nucleotides outside the gene matches: 4. CDR1 and CDR2 from the germline V gene are DFQATT and SNEGSKA (reference sequence). The CDR3 is 14 amino acids. CDR3 bases: TGCAGTGCTAGAACTAGCGCGAGCTCCTACGAGCAGTACTTC. It is translated as CSARTSASSYEQYF.

The rearrangement links TRBV5-6 to TRBJ2-3; maybe TRBD2 (5 bases). Germline V lookup: CDR1 SGHDT, CDR2 YYEEEE. This CDR3 region has 15 residues. Trimming cost V 2 bases and J 2 bases, with 12 bases left between them. The CDR3: CASSFASLYTDTQYF. CDR3 sequence (DNA): TGTGCCAGCAGCTTCGCTAGCCTATACACAGATACGCAGTATTTT.

This chain joins TRBV27 and TRBJ2-1; unclear D gene. V lost 5 bases to trimming and J lost 5 bases, with 16 bases between them. This CDR3 contains 15 residues. Per the germline V gene, CDR1 is MNHEY and CDR2 is SMNVEV (reference sequence). The CDR3 sequence is CASSPSGGSNNEQFF. Written as DNA, the CDR3 is TGTGCCAGCAGTCCGTCTGGCGGTAGTAACAATGAGCAGTTCTTC.

There are a few counts of this clonotype. As DNA, the CDR3 is TGCGCCAGCAGTTATGGGAGGTTCGAGGCAGATACGCAGTATTTT. This translates into CASSYGRFEADTQYF. J is TRBJ2-3 and V is TRBV5-1, with D perhaps TRBD2 (6 bases). In germline, CDR1 is SGHRS, CDR2 YFSETQ. V lost 5 bases to trimming and J lost 4 bases, with 17 bases between them. CDR3 length equals 15 residues.

The V and J genes are TRBV2 and TRBJ2-3; TRBD1 might be the D (5 bases). Trimming stripped 2 bases from V and 4 bases from J, with 10 bases between. The CDR3 has 14 residues. Germline CDR1 is SNHLY and CDR2 is FYNNEI. CDR3 residues: CASSEMGHPDTQYF. CDR3 coding DNA: TGTGCCAGCAGTGAAATGGGGCACCCAGATACGCAGTATTTT.

The genes are TRBV9 and TRBJ2-5; possible D gene TRBD2, 6 bases. Germline CDR1 and CDR2: SGDLS and YYNGEE. This CDR3 comprises 16 residues. The V end was cut by 0 bases, the J end by 2 bases, with 14 bases between. The CDR3 spells CASSVATSWRQETQYF. The CDR3 DNA sequence: TGTGCCAGCAGCGTAGCTACTAGCTGGAGGCAAGAGACCCAGTACTTC.

About this clonotype itself: Just one base apart from a much larger clone, this may be a read error. The chain carries TRBV10-3 and TRBJ2-4; 9 bases are shared with TRBD2. The J call may be incorrect, as the DNA end agrees better with TRBJ2-7. The length of the CDR3 is 14 residues. The germline V gene has CDR1 ENHRY and CDR2 SYGVKD. CDR3 amino acids: CAISRLADSYEQYF. The CDR3 DNA reads TGTGCCATCAGTCGACTAGCGGACTCCTACGAGCAGTACTTC.

This rearrangement joins TRBV7-2 to TRBJ1-4; D perhaps matches TRBD1 (6 bases). The V and J ends lost 5 bases and 8 bases respectively, with 12 bases between them. The CDR3 contains 13 residues. Germline lookup yields CDR1 SGHTA and CDR2 FQGNSA. The CDR3 nucleotides read TGTGCCAGCAGCGTTAACAGGGCGGAAAAACTGTTTTTT. Its protein is CASSVNRAEKLFF. The complete variable domain, with remaining parts taken from reference TRBV7-2 and TRBJ1-4, reads GAGVSQSPSNKVTEKGKDVELRCDPISGHTALYWYRQSLGQGLEFLIYFQGNSAPDKSGLPSDRFSAERTGGSVSTLTIQRTQQEDSAVYLCASSVNRAEKLFFGSGTQLSVL.

This chain connects TRBV5-1 to TRBJ1-2; D unresolved. The CDR3 contains 17 residues. Germline CDR1 reads SGHRS; CDR2 reads YFSETQ. With 4 bases removed from V and 5 bases from J, the gap between germline ends came to 24 bases. CDR3 bases: TGCGCCAGCAGCCCCCTGGGGATGGGCCGTAAGCTTTATGGCTACACCTTC. It yields the protein CASSPLGMGRKLYGYTF. Complete variable domain (other parts from reference TRBV5-1 and TRBJ1-2): KAGVTQTPRYLIKTRGQQVTLSCSPISGHRSVSWYQQTPGQGLQFLFEYFSETQRNKGNFPGRFSGRQFSNSRSEMNVSTLELGDSALYLCASSPLGMGRKLYGYTFGSGTRLTVV.

V gene TRBV2 combines with J gene TRBJ1-2, with D possibly being TRBD1 (5 bases). The germline gives CDR1 SNHLY, CDR2 FYNNEI. V lost 6 bases, J lost 4 bases, and 12 bases lay in between. The CDR3 spans 13 residues. The CDR3 DNA reads as TGTGCCAGCAGGAAGAGGGGTGGCTATGGCTACACCTTC. Translating gives CASRKRGGYGYTF.

A few counts support this clonotype. This rearrangement joins TRBV4-2 to TRBJ2-3; D is uncertain. V was clipped by 0 bases and J by 6 bases, with 7 bases between them. The length of the CDR3 is 13 residues. Germline lookup yields CDR1 LGHNA and CDR2 YNFKEQ. CDR3 sequence reads: CASSQDAGDTQYF. CDR3 in DNA: TGTGCCAGCAGCCAAGATGCCGGTGATACGCAGTATTTT.

This clonotype has a handful of counts. The chain couples TRBV25-1 to TRBJ2-3, with D maybe TRBD2 (7 bases). CDR1 and CDR2 (germline): MGHDK, SYGVNS. V dropped 1 base and J dropped 4 bases, with 12 bases sitting between them. There are 15 residues in the CDR3. CDR3 nucleotides: TGTGCCAGCAGTGAATGGGTCGGGGGGCCAGATACGCAGTATTTT. Its translation is CASSEWVGGPDTQYF.

This clonotype occurred a few times. As DNA, the CDR3 is TGCGCCAGCAGCCTCACCTGGGGAGGCACAGATACGCAGTATTTT. Amino acid sequence: CASSLTWGGTDTQYF. The V call is TRBV5-1, the J call TRBJ2-3, with a possible D match to TRBD2 (5 bases). V lost 4 bases and J lost 1, with 13 bases in between. CDR3 length equals 15 residues. Germline V gene data show CDR1 as SGHRS and CDR2 as YFSETQ.

There are a few counts of this clonotype. V usage is TRBV20-1 and J usage is TRBJ2-3; D not resolved. V lost 2 bases, J lost 8 bases, and 14 bases lay in between. Germline V CDR1 and CDR2: DFQATT, SNEGSKA (reference sequence). The CDR3 is made up of 13 amino acids. The CDR3 here is CSARPNRPVTQYF. The CDR3 DNA sequence: TGCAGTGCTAGACCCAATCGACCTGTTACGCAGTATTTT.

This sequence joins TRBV20-1 and TRBJ1-2, with 8 bases identical to TRBD1. This CDR3 is 15 amino acids long. V lost 0 bases to trimming and J lost 5 bases; unmatched junction nucleotides: 8. Germline V lookup: CDR1 DFQATT, CDR2 SNEGSKA (reference sequence). This chain's CDR3 is CSARDLSGGGYGYTF. CDR3 bases: TGCAGTGCTAGAGATTTATCAGGGGGCGGGTATGGCTACACCTTC.

This clonotype was seen more than once but under ten times. V gene TRBV20-1 combines with J gene TRBJ2-1; 10 nucleotides agree with TRBD2. The CDR3 length is 14 residues. Germline CDR1 DFQATT, CDR2 SNEGSKA (reference sequence). V was pared by 6 bases and J by 6 bases, with 8 bases of the junction left unmatched. For the CDR3, the DNA is TGCAGTGCCCAGGGGCTAGCGGGAGTCAATGAGCAGTTCTTC. Translating it yields CSAQGLAGVNEQFF.

V is TRBV3-1 and J is TRBJ2-1; 8 bases fit TRBD2. Germline-derived CDR1 and CDR2 are LGHDT and YNNKEL (reference sequence). This CDR3 spans 17 amino acids. The J segment lost 0 bases and the V segment lost 0 bases, leaving 4 bases of the junction unmatched. The CDR3 loop reads CASSQEGGRISYNEQFF. DNA of the CDR3: TGTGCCAGCAGCCAAGAGGGCGGGAGGATCTCCTACAATGAGCAGTTCTTC.

The chain combines TRBV7-2 with TRBJ2-3; 10 bases agree with TRBD2. The V segment lost 3 bases and the J segment 0 bases; nucleotides outside the gene matches: 6. Per the germline V gene, CDR1 is SGHTA and CDR2 is FQGNSA. The CDR3 loop spans 17 amino acids. The CDR3 sequence is CASSFSSGGPSTDTQYF. For the CDR3, the DNA is TGTGCCAGCAGCTTTTCTAGCGGGGGACCGAGCACAGATACGCAGTATTTT.

The V and J genes are TRBV4-2 and TRBJ1-1, with TRBD1 matching over 7 bases. This CDR3 has 14 amino acids. Germline values: CDR1 LGHNA, CDR2 YNFKEQ. Trimming took 1 base from V and 5 from J; bases not matched to a gene: 4. CDR3 sequence reads: CASSQAGGVTEAFF. The CDR3 DNA reads TGTGCCAGCAGCCAAGCAGGGGGAGTGACTGAAGCTTTCTTT.

V usage is TRBV20-1 and J usage is TRBJ2-5; TRBD1 is a possible D gene (6 bases). The DNA end is more similar to TRBJ2-7, so the J call may be wrong. This CDR3 spans 16 amino acids. Germline assignment: CDR1 DFQATT and CDR2 SNEGSKA (reference sequence). CDR3 DNA sequence: TGCAGTGCTAGCCCCTGGGACACTAAGGGGCTATACGAGCAGTACTTC. This encodes CSASPWDTKGLYEQYF.

The chain carries TRBV3-1 and TRBJ2-1, with D unresolved. Germline V CDR1 and CDR2: LGHDT, YNNKEL (reference sequence). The CDR3 extends over 12 amino acids. V lost 2 bases, J lost 14 bases, and 13 bases lay in between. CDR3 coding DNA: TGTGCCAGCAGCCAACTCCTAGTTTGCGAGTTCTTC. Translating it yields CASSQLLVCEFF.

This clonotype showed up just a few times. The genes are TRBV13 and TRBJ2-7; 9 nucleotides line up with TRBD2. Germline V gene lookup returns CDR1 PRHDT and CDR2 FYEKMQ (reference sequence). Trimming took 4 bases from V and 9 from J; bases not matched to a gene: 13. CDR3 length: 15 residues. CDR3 nucleotides: TGTGCCAGCAGCTCCACCCTAGCGGGAATGGATGGGCAGTACTTC. Protein product: CASSSTLAGMDGQYF.

Ten or more counts support this clonotype. CDR3 protein: CSVDRGRETDTQYF. The CDR3 coding sequence is TGCAGCGTTGACAGGGGAAGAGAAACAGATACGCAGTATTTT. The chain joins TRBV29-1 to TRBJ2-3; TRBD1 is a possible D gene (6 bases). This CDR3 has 14 residues. V gave up 3 bases and J gave up 3 bases, with 13 bases separating them. CDR1 and CDR2 (germline): SQVTM, ANQGSEA.

The V call is TRBV11-2, the J call TRBJ2-7; D is perhaps TRBD1 or TRBD2 (5 bases each). V was clipped by 4 bases and J by 0 bases, with 13 bases between them. The CDR3 covers 15 residues. Germline CDR1 and CDR2: SGHAT and FQNNGV. The CDR3: CASSYHGTTSYEQYF. CDR3 bases: TGTGCCAGCAGCTACCATGGGACGACCTCCTACGAGCAGTACTTC. The full variable domain, in which reference TRBV11-2 and TRBJ2-7 provide the parts outside the CDR3, is EAGVAQSPRYKIIEKRQSVAFWCNPISGHATLYWYQQILGQGPKLLIQFQNNGVVDDSQLPKDRFSAERLKGVDSTLKIQPAKLEDSAVYLCASSYHGTTSYEQYFGPGTRLTVT.